This TCR beta chain appears in the sequencing data of a study of regulatory T cells in long-lasting Graves disease. There are many counts of this clonotype. Building the TCR beta libraries relied on iRepertoire HTBI primers, and CDR3 regions underwent Arm-PCR. TCRdb processed the multiplex PCR reads anew with MiXCR; each CDR3 protein has one entry. Among around 500,000 distinct CDR3 sequences, roughly 14% were seen once, and the ten largest hold 10%. Sample time point: newly diagnosed GD, antithyroid drugs for less than 3 months. PBMC RNA was the source of the TCR library. The germline V and J ends were trimmed by 6 bases and 4 bases, with 15 bases remaining between them. There are 15 residues in the CDR3. Germline V lookup: CDR1 MNHNS, CDR2 SASEGT. A further study also used this sample, focusing on T cells in Graves' hyperthyroidism and ophthalmopathy.

The chain uses TRBV6-1 and TRBJ2-2; perhaps TRBD2 as D (5 bases). The sequence was collected from a man aged 30 to 39 with Graves disease. Here the sequenced sample was peripheral blood mononuclear cells (PBMCs), taken at new diagnosis, from a patient treated with antithyroid drugs. CDR3 DNA sequence: TGTGCCAGCAGGAAAGACTATCGTCGCACCGGGGAGCTGTTTTTT. It is translated as CASRKDYRRTGELFF.